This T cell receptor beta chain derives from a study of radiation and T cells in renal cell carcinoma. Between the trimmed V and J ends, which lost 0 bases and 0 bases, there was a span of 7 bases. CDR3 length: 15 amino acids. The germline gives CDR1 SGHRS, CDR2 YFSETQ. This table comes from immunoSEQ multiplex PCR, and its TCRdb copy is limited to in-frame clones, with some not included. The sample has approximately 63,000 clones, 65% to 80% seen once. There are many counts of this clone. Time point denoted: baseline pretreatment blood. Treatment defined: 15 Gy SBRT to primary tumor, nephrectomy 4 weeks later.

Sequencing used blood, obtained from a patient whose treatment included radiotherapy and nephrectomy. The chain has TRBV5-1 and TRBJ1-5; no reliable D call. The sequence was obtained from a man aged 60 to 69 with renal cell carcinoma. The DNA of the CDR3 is TGCGCCAGCAGCTTGGGACTGGATAGCAATCAGCCCCAGCATTTT. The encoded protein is CASSLGLDSNQPQHF.